The 30 T cell receptor beta chains in this list originate from one sample, sequenced in a study of identical twins. TCRdb used MiXCR to reprocess the 5' RACE reads, holding one entry per CDR3 protein. The data contain around 480,000 distinct CDR3 sequences, over 11% of them seen just once; the ten biggest clones take up 0.8% to 1%. These same data were also listed under a study on yellow fever vaccine responses in identical twins.

The material sequenced was CD4+ T cells sorted from blood. The source of these receptors is a woman younger than 35 in good health.

The J gene is TRBJ2-7, the V gene TRBV9; perhaps TRBD1 as D (6 bases). The CDR3 extends over 16 amino acids. Trimming removed 0 bases at V and 2 bases at J, with 15 bases between. Germline CDR1 and CDR2: SGDLS and YYNGEE. The CDR3 loop is CASSVGEGRGTYEQYF. The CDR3 bases are TGTGCCAGCAGCGTAGGAGAGGGCAGGGGTACCTACGAGCAGTACTTC.

This clonotype appeared a few times. The J gene is TRBJ2-3, the V gene TRBV29-1; 11 bases match TRBD2. The CDR3 totals 14 residues. CDR1 is SQVTM, CDR2 ANQGSEA, per germline. Germline trimming cut 4 bases from V and 1 base from J; bases unmatched to any gene: 1. The CDR3: CSVVGLAGTDTQYF. CDR3 DNA sequence: TGCAGCGTTGTGGGACTAGCGGGCACAGATACGCAGTATTTT.

This rearrangement joins TRBV7-2 to TRBJ2-5, with no clear D. V lost 0 bases and J lost 1, with 9 bases in between. CDR1 is SGHTA and CDR2 is FQGNSA in the germline V gene. The CDR3 totals 15 residues. In nucleotides, the CDR3 is TGTGCCAGCAGCTTAGCCCCCAGTCGCCAAGAGACCCAGTACTTC. Encoded protein: CASSLAPSRQETQYF.

This clonotype has only a few counts. The V call is TRBV10-3, the J call TRBJ2-2; TRBD2 agrees at 11 bases. J lost 4 bases, V lost 2 bases, and 0 bases had no gene match. The CDR3 is 15 amino acids. Germline CDR1 is ENHRY and CDR2 is SYGVKD. CDR3 loop: CAISETSGGTGELFF. CDR3 nucleotide sequence: TGTGCCATCAGTGAGACTAGCGGGGGCACCGGGGAGCTGTTTTTT.

This clonotype came up a few times. The chain joins TRBV28 to TRBJ2-5; D call uncertain. Trimming stripped 8 bases from V and 7 bases from J, with 11 bases between. Germline lookup yields CDR1 MDHEN and CDR2 SYDVKM. CDR3 length: 11 amino acids. CDR3 in DNA: TGTGCCAGCGAAGATCGTGTGACCCAGTACTTC. It specifies CASEDRVTQYF.

This clonotype has more than one count but fewer than ten. The V call is TRBV4-2, the J call TRBJ2-3; D gene ambiguous. Germline CDR1 LGHNA, CDR2 YNFKEQ. CDR3 length: 14 amino acids. Trimming cost V 3 bases and J 0 bases, with 7 bases left between them. CDR3 nucleotides: TGTGCCAGCAGCCAGCAGACTAGCACAGATACGCAGTATTTT. This codes for CASSQQTSTDTQYF.

As concerns this clonotype: Sequence at one end of the junction differs from germline and may be a read error. The rearrangement links TRBV6-1 to TRBJ2-7; 8 bases fit TRBD2. CDR1 and CDR2 from the germline V gene are MNHNS and SASEGT. This CDR3 is built from 13 residues. The CDR3: CASSPGGPYGQYF. The CDR3 coding sequence is TGTGCCAGCAGTCCGGGGGGGCCCTACGGGCAGTACTTC.

V usage is TRBV6-2 or TRBV6-3 and J usage is TRBJ2-3, with 12 nucleotides matching TRBD2. The germline V gene has CDR1 MNHEY and CDR2 SVGEGT. J lost 2 bases, V lost 0 bases, and 15 bases had no gene match. The CDR3 sequence is 21 residues long. The CDR3, as DNA: TGTGCCAGCAGTTACTCGAGCTTCGGCGGACTAGCGGGAAGAAACACAGATACGCAGTATTTT. It is translated as CASSYSSFGGLAGRNTDTQYF.

V and J are TRBV21-1 and TRBJ2-6. TRBV21-1 is given as a pseudogene. CDR3 length: 20 amino acids. This CDR3 reads CASSSHAVSLLCRGANVLTF. DNA for the CDR3: TGTGCCAGCAGCAGTCACGCCGTGAGCTTACTATGTCGTGGGGCCAACGTCCTGACTTTC.

This clonotype was found a few times. The gene calls are TRBV6-1 and TRBJ2-1; possibly TRBD1 for D (5 bases). This CDR3 region has 15 residues. V was pared by 2 bases and J by 0 bases, with 8 bases between. CDR1 MNHNS and CDR2 SASEGT come from the germline V gene. CDR3 DNA sequence: TGTGCCAGCAGTGAACAGGGCCACTCCTACAATGAGCAGTTCTTC. Residues: CASSEQGHSYNEQFF.

This chain joins TRBV21-1 and TRBJ2-7; whether TRBD1, the table's D call, matches the DNA was not checked. TRBV21-1 constitutes a pseudogene. This CDR3 has 14 residues. The CDR3 sequence: CASILDRGTYEQYF. In DNA, the CDR3 is TGTGCCAGCATCCTGGACAGGGGGACCTACGAGCAGTACTTC.

This clonotype occurred many times. The V and J genes are TRBV5-1 and TRBJ1-1; 7 bases line up with TRBD1. Germline CDR1 is SGHRS and CDR2 is YFSETQ. This CDR3 comprises 14 residues. V gave up 4 bases and J gave up 5 bases; unmatched junction bases: 8. The CDR3 loop is CASSPQGVRTEAFF. The CDR3 nucleotides are TGCGCCAGCAGCCCCCAGGGGGTCCGGACTGAAGCTTTCTTT.

This sequence joins TRBV28 and TRBJ2-1; 10 positions match TRBD2. Trimming cost V 5 bases and J 0 bases; bases outside gene matches: 7. The CDR3 covers 17 residues. Germline V gene data show CDR1 as MDHEN and CDR2 as SYDVKM. In nucleotides, the CDR3 is TGTGCCAGCAGTAACCCGGGACTAGCGAGCTCCTACAATGAGCAGTTCTTC. Translating gives CASSNPGLASSYNEQFF.

This clonotype came up a few times. V usage is TRBV5-1 and J usage is TRBJ1-5; the D gene is possibly TRBD1 (5 bases). V lost 3 bases and J lost 6, with 13 bases in between. The CDR3 length is 14 residues. The germline CDR1 and CDR2 sequences are SGHRS and YFSETQ. The DNA of the CDR3 is TGCGCCAGCAGCTCTAATGGGGGTGGTCAGCCCCAGCATTTT. It encodes CASSSNGGGQPQHF.

J is TRBJ2-3 and V is TRBV20-1, with 11 positions matching TRBD2. Germline V CDR1 and CDR2: DFQATT, SNEGSKA (reference sequence). This CDR3 has 14 residues. The junction had 4 bases not matched to a gene; V was cut back by 3 bases and J by 5 bases. CDR3 in amino acids: CSARGTSGEDTQYF. The CDR3 bases are TGCAGTGCTAGGGGGACTAGCGGCGAAGATACGCAGTATTTT.

The gene calls are TRBV4-1 and TRBJ2-7; no reliable D call. The CDR3 consists of 13 residues. V shed 4 bases and J shed 12 bases, with 19 bases lying between them. The germline V gene encodes CDR1 MGHRA and CDR2 YSYEKL. CDR3 protein: CASSLDGSHGPYF. CDR3 nucleotides: TGCGCCAGCAGCCTGGACGGTTCCCACGGTCCGTACTTC.

This clonotype was observed a handful of times. This chain connects TRBV20-1 to TRBJ2-7, with D perhaps TRBD1 (6 bases). The CDR3 length is 14 residues. Trimming pared 2 bases from V and 0 bases from J, leaving 11 bases between. CDR1 is DFQATT, CDR2 SNEGSKA, per germline (reference sequence). The CDR3 coding sequence is TGCAGTGCTAGACCACAGGGATACTCCTACGAGCAGTACTTC. Its protein is CSARPQGYSYEQYF.

Many counts were recorded for this clonotype. This sequence joins TRBV12-3 or TRBV12-4 and TRBJ2-3; possibly TRBD1 for D (5 bases). The CDR3 contains 15 residues. The CDR3: CASDTRPKGTDTQYF. For the CDR3, the DNA is TGTGCATCGGACACCCGGCCTAAGGGCACAGATACGCAGTATTTT.

The chain is built from TRBV28 and TRBJ2-3, with 15 bases lining up with TRBD2. CDR3 size: 16 residues. Germline loops: CDR1 MDHEN, CDR2 SYDVKM. V gave up 5 bases and J gave up 3 bases; unmatched junction bases: 3. The CDR3 protein is CASSRTSGGETDTQYF. CDR3 coding DNA: TGTGCCAGCAGTCGGACTAGCGGGGGGGAAACAGATACGCAGTATTTT.

This clonotype was recorded many times. The chain employs TRBV7-2 and TRBJ1-2; D unclear. Germline V gives CDR1 SGHTA, CDR2 FQGNSA. The CDR3 consists of 12 residues. V lost 1 base to trimming and J lost 8 bases, with 8 bases between them. CDR3 residues: CASSLDIGGYTF. The CDR3 coding sequence is TGTGCCAGCAGCTTAGATATAGGGGGCTACACCTTC. The whole variable domain, remainder taken from reference TRBV7-2 and TRBJ1-2, is GAGVSQSPSNKVTEKGKDVELRCDPISGHTALYWYRQSLGQGLEFLIYFQGNSAPDKSGLPSDRFSAERTGGSVSTLTIQRTQQEDSAVYLCASSLDIGGYTFGSGTRLTVV.

This chain uses TRBV10-2 with TRBJ1-1; D is unclear. V lost 6 bases to trimming and J lost 4 bases, with 18 bases between them. The CDR3 extends over 15 amino acids. Germline V CDR1 and CDR2: WSHSY, SAAADI. CDR3: CASSPPRSQPTEAFF. CDR3 nucleotides: TGCGCCAGCAGCCCCCCGAGGAGTCAGCCCACTGAAGCTTTCTTT.

The chain recombines TRBV21-1 with TRBJ2-5. TRBV21-1 is flagged as a pseudogene. This CDR3 region has 15 residues. The CDR3 sequence is CASSTPTLRQETQYF. The DNA for the CDR3 is TGTGCCAGCAGCACGCCGACCTTGCGGCAAGAGACCCAGTACTTC.

The sample holds a few counts of this clonotype. The chain combines TRBV12-3 or TRBV12-4 with TRBJ2-3; D gene uncertain. The CDR3 length is 15 residues. Trimming cost V 6 bases and J 4 bases, with 17 bases left between them. CDR3 bases: TGTGCCAGCAGGAGTGGAAAAAACCTTCCAGATACGCAGTATTTT. As protein: CASRSGKNLPDTQYF.

This clonotype was seen at least ten times. V usage is TRBV29-1 and J usage is TRBJ2-7; possibly TRBD1 for D (5 bases). CDR1 and CDR2 (germline): SQVTM, ANQGSEA. Trimming cost V 0 bases and J 0 bases, with 12 bases left between them. This CDR3 has 15 residues. The CDR3 loop reads CSVEDRTHSSYEQYF. The CDR3 DNA follows: TGCAGCGTTGAAGACCGGACACATAGCTCCTACGAGCAGTACTTC.

The chain uses TRBV28 and TRBJ2-1; 13 bases line up with TRBD2. Germline trimming cut 4 bases from V and 7 bases from J; bases unmatched to any gene: 7. The CDR3 contains 16 residues. The germline V gene encodes CDR1 MDHEN and CDR2 SYDVKM. For the CDR3, the DNA is TGTGCCAGCAGTTCTCCGGGACTAGCGGGAACTAATGAGCAGTTCTTC. This encodes CASSSPGLAGTNEQFF.

This clonotype showed up many times. The CDR3 here is CATSDLSGDSYNEQFF. Here the CDR3 DNA reads TGTGCCACCAGTGATTTGTCCGGAGATTCCTACAATGAGCAGTTCTTC. The chain carries TRBV24-1 and TRBJ2-1; no definite D call. This CDR3 has 16 amino acids. The germline V and J ends were trimmed by 0 bases and 1 base, with 9 bases remaining between them. Germline CDR1 reads KGHDR; CDR2 reads SFDVKD.

The chain links TRBV20-1 to TRBJ2-7; D is possibly TRBD2 (6 bases). Trimming cost V 5 bases and J 6 bases, with 20 bases left between them. In germline, CDR1 is DFQATT, CDR2 SNEGSKA (reference sequence). This CDR3 spans 14 amino acids. The CDR3 loop is CSAFRDSRMGEQYF. The CDR3 DNA reads as TGCAGTGCTTTCCGGGACTCCCGAATGGGCGAGCAGTACTTC.

Only a few counts were recorded for this clonotype. The gene calls are TRBV28 and TRBJ1-5; D not certain. The CDR3 is 12 residues long. The germline gives CDR1 MDHEN, CDR2 SYDVKM. Trimming removed 6 bases from V and 3 bases from J, with 6 bases in between. The CDR3 reads CASRQSNQPQHF. As DNA, the CDR3 is TGTGCCAGCAGGCAATCCAATCAGCCCCAGCATTTT.

The table lists this clonotype with many counts. The chain links TRBV6-1 to TRBJ2-4, with 9 bases identical to TRBD1. CDR3 length: 15 residues. The J segment lost 4 bases and the V segment lost 6 bases, leaving 7 bases of the junction unmatched. Germline-derived CDR1 and CDR2 are MNHNS and SASEGT. As DNA, the CDR3 is TGTGCCAGCAGCCGGACAGGGGTCCTAAAAAACATTCAGTACTTC. Its translation is CASSRTGVLKNIQYF.

This chain connects TRBV25-1 to TRBJ2-1; 8 bases agree with TRBD2. The V gene's germline CDR1 is MGHDK and CDR2 SYGVNS. Trimming at V came to 3 bases and at J to 6 bases, leaving 10 bases not matched to a gene. The CDR3 has 16 amino acids. CDR3 residues: CASSDPPGAGGNEQFF. CDR3 bases: TGTGCCAGCAGTGACCCACCCGGGGCGGGAGGCAATGAGCAGTTCTTC.